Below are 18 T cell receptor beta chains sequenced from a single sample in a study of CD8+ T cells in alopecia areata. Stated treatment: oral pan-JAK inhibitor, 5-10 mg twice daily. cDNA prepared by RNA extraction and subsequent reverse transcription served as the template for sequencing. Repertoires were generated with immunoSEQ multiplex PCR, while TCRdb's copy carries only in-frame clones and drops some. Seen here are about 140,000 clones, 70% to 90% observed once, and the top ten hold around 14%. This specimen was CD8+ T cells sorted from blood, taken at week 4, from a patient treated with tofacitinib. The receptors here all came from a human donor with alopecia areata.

This CDR3 is CASSFGQTTGPHEQYF. The CDR3 bases are TGCGCCAGCAGCTTCGGCCAAACGACAGGGCCCCACGAGCAGTACTTC. The chain is built from TRBV5-1 and TRBJ2-7; TRBD1 agrees at 7 bases. This CDR3 is 16 amino acids long. CDR1 is SGHRS and CDR2 is YFSETQ in the germline V gene. After removal of 2 bases from V and 5 bases from J, the junction contained 13 bases not matched to a gene.

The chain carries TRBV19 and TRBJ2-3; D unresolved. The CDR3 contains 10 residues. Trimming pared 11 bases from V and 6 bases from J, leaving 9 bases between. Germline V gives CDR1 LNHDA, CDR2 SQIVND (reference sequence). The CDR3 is CAAGMDTQYF. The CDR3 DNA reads TGTGCCGCAGGCATGGATACGCAGTATTTT.

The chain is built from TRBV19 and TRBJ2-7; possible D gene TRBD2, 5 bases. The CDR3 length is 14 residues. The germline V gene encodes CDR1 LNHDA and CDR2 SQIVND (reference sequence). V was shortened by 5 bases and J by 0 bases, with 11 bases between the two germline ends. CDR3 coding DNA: TGTGCCAGTAGTCCCTACGGGAACTCCTACGAGCAGTACTTC. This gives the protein CASSPYGNSYEQYF.

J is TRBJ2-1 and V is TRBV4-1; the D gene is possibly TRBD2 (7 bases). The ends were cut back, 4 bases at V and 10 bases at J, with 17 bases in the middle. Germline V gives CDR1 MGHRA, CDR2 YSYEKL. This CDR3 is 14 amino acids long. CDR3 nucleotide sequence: TGCGCCAGCAGCCGATCCCGGGGGGCTGGGGAGCAGTTCTTC. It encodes CASSRSRGAGEQFF.

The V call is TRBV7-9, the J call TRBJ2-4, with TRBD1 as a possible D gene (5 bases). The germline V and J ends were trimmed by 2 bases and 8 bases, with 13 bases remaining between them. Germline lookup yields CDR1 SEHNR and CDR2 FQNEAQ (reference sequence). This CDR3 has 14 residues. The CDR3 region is CASSLMTAWDIQYF. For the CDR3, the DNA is TGTGCCAGCAGCTTAATGACAGCGTGGGACATTCAGTACTTC.

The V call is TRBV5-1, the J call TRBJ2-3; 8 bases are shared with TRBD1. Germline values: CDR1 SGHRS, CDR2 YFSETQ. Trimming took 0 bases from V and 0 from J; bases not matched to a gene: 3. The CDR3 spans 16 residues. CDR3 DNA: TGCGCCAGCAGCTTGGCTCAGGGGGCCAGCACAGATACGCAGTATTTT. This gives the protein CASSLAQGASTDTQYF.

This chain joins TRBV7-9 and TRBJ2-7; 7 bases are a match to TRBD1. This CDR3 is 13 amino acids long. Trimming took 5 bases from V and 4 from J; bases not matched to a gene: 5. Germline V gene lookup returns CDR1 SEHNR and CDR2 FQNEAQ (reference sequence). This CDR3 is CASSPPGGYEQYF. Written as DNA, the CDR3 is TGTGCCAGCAGCCCCCCAGGGGGTTACGAGCAGTACTTC. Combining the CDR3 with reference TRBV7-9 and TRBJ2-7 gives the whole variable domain DTGVSQNPRHKITKRGQNVTFRCDPISEHNRLYWYRQTLGQGPEFLTYFQNEAQLEKSRLLSDRFSAERPKGSFSTLEIQRTEQGDSAMYLCASSPPGGYEQYFGPGTRLTVT.

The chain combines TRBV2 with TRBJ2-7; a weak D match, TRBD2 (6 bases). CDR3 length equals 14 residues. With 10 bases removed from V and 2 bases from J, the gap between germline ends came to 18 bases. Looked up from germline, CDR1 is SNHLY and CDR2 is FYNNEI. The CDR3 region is CAINIAVTTYEQYF. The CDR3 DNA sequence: TGTGCCATCAATATAGCGGTTACCACCTACGAGCAGTACTTC.

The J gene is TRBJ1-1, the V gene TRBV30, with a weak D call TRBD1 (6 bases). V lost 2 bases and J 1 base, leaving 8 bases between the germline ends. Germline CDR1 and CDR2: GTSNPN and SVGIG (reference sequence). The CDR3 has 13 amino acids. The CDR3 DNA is TGTGCCTGGAGTCCGACAGGGAACACTGAAGCTTTCTTT. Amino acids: CAWSPTGNTEAFF.

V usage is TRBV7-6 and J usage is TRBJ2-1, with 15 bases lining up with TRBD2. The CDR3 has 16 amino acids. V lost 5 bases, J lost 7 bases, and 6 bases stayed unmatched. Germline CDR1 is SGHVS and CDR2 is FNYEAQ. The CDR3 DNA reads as TGTGCCAGCAGCCCCCCGGGACTAGCGGGAGGTAATGAGCAGTTCTTC. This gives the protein CASSPPGLAGGNEQFF.

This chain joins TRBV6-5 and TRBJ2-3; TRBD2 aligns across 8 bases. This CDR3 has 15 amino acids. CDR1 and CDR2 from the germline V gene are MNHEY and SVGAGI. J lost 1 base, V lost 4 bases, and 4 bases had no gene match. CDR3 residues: CASSFMGLGTDTQYF. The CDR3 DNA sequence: TGTGCCAGCAGTTTCATGGGACTAGGCACAGATACGCAGTATTTT.

The CDR3 sequence is CSVEDLGVSGNTIYF. The CDR3 DNA follows: TGCAGCGTTGAAGATTTGGGTGTCTCTGGAAACACCATATATTTT. The chain joins TRBV29-1 to TRBJ1-3; D gene uncertain. This CDR3 spans 15 amino acids. Germline V gives CDR1 SQVTM, CDR2 ANQGSEA. V gave up 0 bases and J gave up 0 bases, with 9 bases separating them.

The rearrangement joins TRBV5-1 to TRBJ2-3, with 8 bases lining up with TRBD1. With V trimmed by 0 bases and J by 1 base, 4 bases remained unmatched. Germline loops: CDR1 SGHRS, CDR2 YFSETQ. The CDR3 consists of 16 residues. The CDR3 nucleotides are TGCGCCAGCAGCTTGGCCCAGGGGGCCCGCACAGATACGCAGTATTTT. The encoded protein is CASSLAQGARTDTQYF.

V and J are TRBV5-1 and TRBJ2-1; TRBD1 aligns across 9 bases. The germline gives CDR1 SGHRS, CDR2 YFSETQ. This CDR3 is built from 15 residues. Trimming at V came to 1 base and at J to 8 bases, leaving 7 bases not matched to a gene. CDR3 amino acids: CASSLMGQGIDEQFF. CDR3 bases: TGCGCCAGCAGCTTGATGGGACAGGGAATCGATGAGCAGTTCTTC.

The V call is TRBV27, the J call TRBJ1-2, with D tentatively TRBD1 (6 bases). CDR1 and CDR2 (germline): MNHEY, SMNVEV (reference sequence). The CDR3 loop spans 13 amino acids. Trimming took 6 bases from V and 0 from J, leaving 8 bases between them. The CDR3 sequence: CASRDRTNYGYTF. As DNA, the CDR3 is TGTGCCAGCAGGGACAGAACTAACTATGGCTACACCTTC.

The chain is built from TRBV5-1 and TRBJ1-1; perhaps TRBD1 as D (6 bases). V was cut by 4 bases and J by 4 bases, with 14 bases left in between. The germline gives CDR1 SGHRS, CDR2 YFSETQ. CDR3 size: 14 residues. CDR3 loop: CASSENRVGTEAFF. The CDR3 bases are TGCGCCAGCAGCGAAAACAGGGTTGGCACTGAAGCTTTCTTT.

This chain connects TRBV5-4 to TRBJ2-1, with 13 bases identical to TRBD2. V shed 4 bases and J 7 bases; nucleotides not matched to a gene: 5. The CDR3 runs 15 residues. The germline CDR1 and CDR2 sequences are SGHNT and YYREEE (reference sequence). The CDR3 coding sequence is TGTGCCAGCAGCAGACTAGCGGGGGGCCTGAATGAGCAGTTCTTC. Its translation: CASSRLAGGLNEQFF.

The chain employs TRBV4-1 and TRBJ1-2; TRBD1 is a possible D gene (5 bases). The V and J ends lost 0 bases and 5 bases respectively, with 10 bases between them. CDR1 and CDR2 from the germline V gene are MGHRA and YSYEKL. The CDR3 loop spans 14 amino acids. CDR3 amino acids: CASSQDPGLYGYTF. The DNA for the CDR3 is TGCGCCAGCAGCCAAGATCCGGGACTGTATGGCTACACCTTC.